Listed here are 14 T cell receptor beta chains from one sample, sequenced in a study of regulatory T cells in long-lasting Graves disease. The time point denotes: newly diagnosed GD, antithyroid drugs for less than 3 months. The TCR library was prepared using RNA isolated from PBMCs. CDR3-region Arm-PCR and iRepertoire HTBI primers produced the TCR beta libraries. One entry per CDR3 protein results from TCRdb running MiXCR on the multiplex PCR reads. Here the sample spans around 460,000 distinct CDR3 sequences, 14% being singletons. The same data also contributed to another study, on T cells in Graves' hyperthyroidism and ophthalmopathy.

Material: peripheral blood mononuclear cells (PBMCs), obtained at new diagnosis, from a patient treated with antithyroid drugs. The receptors stem from a woman in her 50s with Graves disease.

There are many counts of this clonotype. The genes are TRBV5-1 and TRBJ2-2; 10 bases agree with TRBD2. The CDR3 has 15 amino acids. Looked up from germline, CDR1 is SGHRS and CDR2 is YFSETQ. V lost 2 bases and J lost 3; bases outside the gene matches: 1. The CDR3 loop is CASSFGTSDTGELFF. The CDR3 DNA sequence: TGCGCCAGCAGCTTCGGGACTAGCGACACCGGGGAGCTGTTTTTT.

This clonotype was detected many times. The chain links TRBV11-2 to TRBJ2-1, with 14 bases aligning to TRBD2. Per the germline V gene, CDR1 is SGHAT and CDR2 is FQNNGV. Losses at the gene ends were 5 bases for V and 9 bases for J; bases not matched to a gene: 9. The CDR3 is 16 amino acids. CDR3 coding DNA: TGTGCCAGCAGCGGGGGGGGGACTAGCGGGAGCGGTGAGCAGTTCTTC. It encodes CASSGGGTSGSGEQFF.

The chain employs TRBV3-1 and TRBJ2-3; TRBD2 agrees at 8 bases. In germline, CDR1 is LGHDT, CDR2 YNNKEL (reference sequence). Trimming took 3 bases from V and 3 from J; bases not matched to a gene: 11. The CDR3 is 17 amino acids. The CDR3 loop is CASSHLFAGGRTDTQYF. DNA for the CDR3: TGTGCCAGCAGCCACCTCTTTGCGGGAGGAAGGACAGATACGCAGTATTTT.

On this clonotype: One junction end does not reproduce the germline sequence, and a read error may be involved. The rearrangement uses TRBV28 and TRBJ2-2; a possible D gene is TRBD1 (5 bases). The CDR3 loop spans 15 amino acids. Germline loops: CDR1 MDHEN, CDR2 SYDVKM. CDR3 region: CVSISAGTNTGELFF. The CDR3 nucleotides are TGTGTCAGCATTTCCGCAGGGACGAACACCGGGGAGCTGTTTTTT.

This clonotype has at least ten counts. This chain uses TRBV27 with TRBJ1-5; the D is unclear. The CDR3 has 15 residues. Trimming left V 3 bases short and J 0 bases short, with 9 bases between. Germline values: CDR1 MNHEY, CDR2 SMNVEV (reference sequence). The CDR3 bases are TGTGCCAGCAGTTTTGCAGGCTATAGCAATCAGCCCCAGCATTTT. Translating gives CASSFAGYSNQPQHF.

Comment on this clonotype: This may stem from a read error, because a much larger clone lies one nucleotide away. The rearrangement uses TRBV5-1 and TRBJ2-7; 8 nucleotides line up with TRBD2. CDR1 SGHRS and CDR2 YFSETQ come from the germline V gene. The CDR3 has 14 residues. CDR3 in DNA: TGCACCAGCAGCCAAGGACTAGCAGCCTACGAGCAGTACTTC. It translates to CTSSQGLAAYEQYF. Full variable domain (rest looked up from reference TRBV5-1 and TRBJ2-7): KAGVTQTPRYLIKTRGQQVTLSCSPISGHRSVSWYQQTPGQGLQFLFEYFSETQRNKGNFPGRFSGRQFSNSRSEMNVSTLELGDSALYLCTSSQGLAAYEQYFGPGTRLTVT.

In its sample, this clonotype was seen many times. This chain connects TRBV28 to TRBJ1-3; tentatively, D is TRBD1 (6 bases). The CDR3 consists of 13 residues. Germline values: CDR1 MDHEN, CDR2 SYDVKM. The germline V and J ends were trimmed by 5 bases and 4 bases, with 9 bases remaining between them. CDR3 amino acids: CASSPGQGNTIYF. As DNA, the CDR3 is TGTGCCAGCAGTCCCGGACAGGGAAACACCATATATTTT.

Comments on this clonotype: The junction does not match germline at one end; this may be a read error. The chain recombines TRBV12-3 or TRBV12-4 with TRBJ2-3; unclear D gene. This CDR3 contains 15 residues. The CDR3 region is CASNLLGWRSDTQYF. The CDR3, as DNA: TGTGCCAGCAATTTATTGGGGTGGAGATCGGATACGCAGTATTTT.

This chain uses TRBV5-1 with TRBJ2-1; 12 bases map to TRBD2. Germline V gene lookup returns CDR1 SGHRS and CDR2 YFSETQ. The trim removed 4 bases at V and 6 bases at J, leaving 8 bases unmatched. This CDR3 spans 16 amino acids. The CDR3: CASSLAATSGSNEQFF. In DNA, the CDR3 is TGCGCCAGCAGCCTGGCGGCGACTAGCGGGAGCAATGAGCAGTTCTTC.

Many counts were recorded for this clonotype. The rearrangement uses TRBV28 and TRBJ2-1, with a tentative D call TRBD2 (5 bases). CDR1 and CDR2 from the germline V gene are MDHEN and SYDVKM. This CDR3 contains 15 residues. Trimming took off 3 bases at V and 0 bases at J, with 9 bases between the two ends. The CDR3 DNA sequence: TGTGCCAGCAGTTTTGCGGGTAGCTCCTACAATGAGCAGTTCTTC. It translates to CASSFAGSSYNEQFF.

In this sample, this clonotype turned up a few times. Mismatch with germline at one junction end may stem from a read error. The V and J genes are TRBV10-3 and TRBJ2-7; TRBD2 agrees at 14 bases. Germline-derived CDR1 and CDR2 are ENHRY and SYGVKD. This CDR3 spans 14 amino acids. The CDR3 sequence is CATGTSGSPLEQHF. In DNA form, the CDR3 reads TGTGCCACAGGGACTAGCGGGAGCCCACTGGAGCAGCACTTC.

This clonotype was recorded only once. With a much larger clone just one base away, this may be a read error. The chain uses TRBV6-2 or TRBV6-3 and TRBJ2-3; 12 bases match TRBD2. Per germline, CDR1 MNHEY and CDR2 SVGEGT. The CDR3 runs 14 residues. The CDR3 loop reads CASSRTSGKDTRYF. In DNA, the CDR3 is TGTGCCAGCAGTCGGACTAGCGGGAAAGATACGCGGTATTTT.

V and J are TRBV5-1 and TRBJ2-2; 11 bases align to TRBD2. Trimming at V came to 6 bases and at J to 5 bases, leaving 3 bases not matched to a gene. From germline, CDR1 is SGHRS and CDR2 YFSETQ. CDR3 length: 14 amino acids. The CDR3 region is CASMASGRTGELFF. CDR3 sequence (DNA): TGCGCCAGCATGGCTAGCGGGAGGACCGGGGAGCTGTTTTTT.

The chain carries TRBV13 and TRBJ2-6; D unresolved. This CDR3 region has 17 residues. The ends were cut back, 0 bases at V and 0 bases at J, with 9 bases in the middle. In germline, CDR1 is PRHDT, CDR2 FYEKMQ (reference sequence). In DNA form, the CDR3 reads TGTGCCAGCAGCTTAGGGACCGCCGGCTCTGGGGCCAACGTCCTGACTTTC. Its translation is CASSLGTAGSGANVLTF.